This record concerns one T cell receptor beta chain sequence. Its antigen is not known. This entry is derived from a study of monozygotic twins with inflammatory bowel disease. Overall study findings and caveats: Variability in patient repertoires may have come partly from differing immunosuppressive treatments. People with IBD had fewer clonotypes in common with others than healthy twins did, especially with disease activity.

Unfractionated whole blood yielded total RNA, and T cells were not sorted. Samples each yielded cDNA through eight separate reactions. TCRdb re-called the 5' RACE reads and catalogs CDR3 proteins one per entry, DNA excluded. This sample's table reports around 410,000 distinct CDR3 sequences. The source is a human donor with ulcerative colitis or Crohn's disease, or a healthy co-twin of an affected twin (not recorded which). The source material was blood.

CDR3 region: CASSLTAWGTEAFF. The V and J genes are TRBV12-3 or TRBV12-4 and TRBJ1-1. This CDR3 has 14 amino acids.